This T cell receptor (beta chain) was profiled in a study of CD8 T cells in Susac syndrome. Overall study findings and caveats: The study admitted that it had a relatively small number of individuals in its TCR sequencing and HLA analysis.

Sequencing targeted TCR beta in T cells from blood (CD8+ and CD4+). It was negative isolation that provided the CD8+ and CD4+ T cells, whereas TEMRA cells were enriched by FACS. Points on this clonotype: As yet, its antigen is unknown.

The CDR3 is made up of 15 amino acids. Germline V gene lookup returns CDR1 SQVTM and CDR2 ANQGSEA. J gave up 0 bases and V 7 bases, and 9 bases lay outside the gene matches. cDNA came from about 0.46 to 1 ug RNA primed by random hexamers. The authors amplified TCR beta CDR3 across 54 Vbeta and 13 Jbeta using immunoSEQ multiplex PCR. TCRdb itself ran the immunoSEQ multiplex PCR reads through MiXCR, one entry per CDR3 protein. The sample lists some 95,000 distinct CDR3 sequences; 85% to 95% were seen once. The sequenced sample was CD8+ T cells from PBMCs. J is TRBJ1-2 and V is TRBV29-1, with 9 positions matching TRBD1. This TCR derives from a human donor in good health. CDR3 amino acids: CSALRTGAPNYGYTF. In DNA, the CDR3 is TGCAGCGCCCTCCGGACAGGGGCCCCTAACTATGGCTACACCTTC.